This T cell receptor beta chain was sequenced for a study of blood T cell repertoires in COVID-19. Study summary: Samples representing acute and convalescent COVID-19 were sourced from the United States, Italy and Spain.

Source study methods: Amplification from reference gene primers served as the basis for estimated nucleated cell counts. Sequencing was performed with immunoSEQ multiplex PCR; in TCRdb, only in-frame clones are kept and a portion is missing. V, J and clone size are taken as reported in that table, and D and trimming were inferred from the DNA itself. The sample holds over 350,000 clones, 70% to 90% seen once. CDR1 and CDR2 (germline): LGHDT, YNNKEL (reference sequence). Trimming removed 6 bases from V and 8 bases from J; junction bases left unmatched: 0. The CDR3 contains 13 residues. Sequenced: PBMCs or T cells enriched from blood (not recorded which). The chain carries TRBV3-1 (or the pseudogene TRBV3-2) and TRBJ1-6; the match to TRBD1 covers 11 bases. The source is a young woman with acute COVID-19. CDR3 residues: CASRDRGHSPLHF. CDR3 DNA sequence: TGTGCCAGCAGGGACAGGGGGCATTCACCCCTCCACTTT.